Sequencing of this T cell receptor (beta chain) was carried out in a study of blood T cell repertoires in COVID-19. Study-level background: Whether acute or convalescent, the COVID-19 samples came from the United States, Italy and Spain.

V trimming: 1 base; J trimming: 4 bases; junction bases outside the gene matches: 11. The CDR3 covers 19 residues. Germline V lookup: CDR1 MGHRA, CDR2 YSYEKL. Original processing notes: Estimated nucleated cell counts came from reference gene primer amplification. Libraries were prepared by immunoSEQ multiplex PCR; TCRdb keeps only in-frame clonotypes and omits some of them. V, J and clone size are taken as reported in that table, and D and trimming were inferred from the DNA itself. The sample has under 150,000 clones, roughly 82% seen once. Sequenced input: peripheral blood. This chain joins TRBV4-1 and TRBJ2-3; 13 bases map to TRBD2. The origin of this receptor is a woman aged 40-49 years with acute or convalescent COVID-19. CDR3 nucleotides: TGCGCCAGCAGCCAAGGGACTAGCGGGGGCCATCGGGCGGCAGATACGCAGTATTTT. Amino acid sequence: CASSQGTSGGHRAADTQYF.